This T cell receptor (beta chain) was identified in a study of shared T cell receptors in the human thymus. Measured with immunoSEQ multiplex PCR; TCRdb has only the in-frame clones, and not every one. The sample has hundreds of thousands of clones, approximately 80% seen once. The CDR3 sequence is 18 residues long. Germline values: CDR1 LNHNV, CDR2 YYDKDF (reference sequence). Trimming took 0 bases from V and 2 from J, leaving 19 bases between them. This sample was shared with a second study, whose subject was human thymus T cells.

The source of this sequence is a boy under two years old with a congenital heart defect. The sample taken for sequencing was thymocytes. The chain carries TRBV15 and TRBJ1-1; D uncertain. Here the CDR3 reads CATSRDRESGRLNTEAFF. CDR3 in DNA: TGTGCCACCAGCAGAGATCGAGAGAGCGGCAGGCTAAACACTGAAGCTTTCTTT.